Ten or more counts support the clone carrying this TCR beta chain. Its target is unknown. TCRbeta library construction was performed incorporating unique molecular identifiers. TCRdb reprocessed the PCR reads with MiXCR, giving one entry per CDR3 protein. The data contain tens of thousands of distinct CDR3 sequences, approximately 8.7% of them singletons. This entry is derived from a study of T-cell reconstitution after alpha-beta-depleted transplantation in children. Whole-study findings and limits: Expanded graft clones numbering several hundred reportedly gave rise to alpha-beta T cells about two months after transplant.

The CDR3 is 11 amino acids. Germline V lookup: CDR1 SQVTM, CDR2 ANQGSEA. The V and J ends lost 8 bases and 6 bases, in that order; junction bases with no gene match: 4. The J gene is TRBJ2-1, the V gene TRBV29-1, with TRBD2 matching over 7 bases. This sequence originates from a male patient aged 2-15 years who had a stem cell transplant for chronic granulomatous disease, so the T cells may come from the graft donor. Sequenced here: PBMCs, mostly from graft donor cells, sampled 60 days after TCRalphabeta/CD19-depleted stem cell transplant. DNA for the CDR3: TGCAGCTCTGGGGGGGGCAATGAGCAGTTCTTC. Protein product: CSSGGGNEQFF.